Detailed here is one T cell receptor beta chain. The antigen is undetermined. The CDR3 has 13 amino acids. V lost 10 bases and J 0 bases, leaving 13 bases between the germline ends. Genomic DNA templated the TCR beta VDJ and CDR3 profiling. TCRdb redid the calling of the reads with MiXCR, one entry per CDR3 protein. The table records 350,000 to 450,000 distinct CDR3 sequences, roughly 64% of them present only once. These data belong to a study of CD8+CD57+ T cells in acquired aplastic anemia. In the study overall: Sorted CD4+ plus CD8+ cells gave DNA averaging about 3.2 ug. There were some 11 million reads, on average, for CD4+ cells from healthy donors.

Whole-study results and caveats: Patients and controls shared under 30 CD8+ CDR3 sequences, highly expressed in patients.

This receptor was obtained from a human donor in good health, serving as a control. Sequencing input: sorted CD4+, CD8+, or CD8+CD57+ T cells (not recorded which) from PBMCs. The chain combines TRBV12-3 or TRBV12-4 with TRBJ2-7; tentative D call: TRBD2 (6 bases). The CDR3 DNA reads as TGTGCCACCAGGAGGGAAAGCTCCTACGAGCAGTACTTC. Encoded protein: CATRRESSYEQYF.